The T cell receptor beta chain described here comes from a study of blood T cells in healthy people across ages. Findings of the study overall: When set beside aged donors, long-lived donors presented more naive CD4+ cells and higher diversity.

CDR1 SGHKS and CDR2 YYEKEE come from the germline V gene (reference sequence). The CDR3 is 14 amino acids. Trimming took 2 bases from V and 5 from J; bases not matched to a gene: 6. Healthy Russian Caucasian donors spanned ages about 6 to 100 years. Approximately 9.1 milliliters was the volume of peripheral blood drawn from each donor. Combining a sample-barcoded 5' primer with a J-beta primer mix, a second PCR ran for roughly 6 to 11 cycles. TCRdb itself ran the 5' RACE reads through MiXCR, one entry per CDR3 protein. This table has some 700,000 distinct CDR3 sequences, roughly 41% appearing once. This clonotype was observed a handful of times. Its antigen is unknown.

Sample: blood. The V gene is TRBV5-5, the J gene TRBJ2-7; 8 bases line up with TRBD1. The TCR was taken from a woman aged 55-70 years in good health. The CDR3 here is CASSFGQGRNEQYF. In nucleotides, the CDR3 is TGTGCCAGCAGCTTTGGACAGGGTAGAAACGAGCAGTACTTC.